This T cell receptor (beta chain) is from a study of shared clonotypes between healthy human individuals (dated by TCRdb to 2018 to 2020). Background for the entire study: A couple of women and a few men aged 18 to 49 years were included in the cohort. For each donor, three plates each were used for CD4 naive and CD4 memory, two plates were used for CD8 naive, and one plate was used for CD8 memory. Blood TCR repertoires of four to six healthy adults were deeply sequenced to estimate repertoire size and the extent of clonotype sharing between individuals. To increase sequencing depth and limit assay-specific biases, TCR repertoire library preparation and sequencing were carried out by different laboratories using diverse techniques. Each donor's leukapheresis produced roughly between roughly 0.85 and 10 billion PBMCs. General study outcomes and caveats: Even with the large sequencing depth, rarefaction of the sorted-subset datasets indicated that sequencing was incomplete. Because the study included only a small number of donors, the genetic and exposure-history diversity represented was limited. Only blood was sampled, and tissue TCR repertoires likely differ from those in blood. Based on pairwise subsampling, the degree of clonotype sharing among donors was expected to be affected by sequencing depth. When several donors were compared, the shared fraction of clonotypes was approximately 5% for naive CD4, around 4% for naive CD8, more than 2% for memory CD4, and 0.4% for memory CD8. Estimated clonotype richness was generally larger for naive than for memory subsets. Clonotypes shared by all four sorted-subset donors showed higher generation probabilities than non-shared clonotypes.

Using the deep immunoSEQ assay, TCR CDR3 regions were amplified from genomic DNA by multiplex PCR. Genomic DNA extracted from each cell subset was distributed evenly over all wells of several immunoSEQ 96-well plates, and each plate served as one replicate. For sorted subsets, approximately 200 ng of genomic DNA, equivalent to around 29,000 T cell genomes, went into each replicate PCR. The purified libraries were quantified using a Qubit 3.0 fluorometer, sized with a Bioanalyzer 2100, and then quantified again using the KAPA Library Quantification kit. Each immunoSEQ 96-well plate was sequenced on its own single-read 150-cycle Illumina NextSeq 550 flow cell. Turning to the authors' computational methods: Because the immunoSEQ output included only junctional sequences and no quality scores, the filtering could not be the same as the filtering used for full-length reads. To assign V/J genes and CDR3, sequences were annotated using PyIR, a Python wrapper for IgBLAST v1.9, with IMGT germline references. Reads with weak V/J assignments (E-value above 1e-6), missing CDR3, stop codons, out-of-frame junctions, or ambiguous translated residues were removed. V3J clonotypes were defined as sequences sharing the same inferred V gene, J gene, and CDR3 amino acid sequence. To compute the percentage overlap between repertoires, the number of shared unique clonotypes was divided by the size of the smaller repertoire. Three approaches were used to assess repertoire richness: RTK rarefaction, the Chao1 estimator, and Recon v2.1 estimates of unobserved clonotypes. OLGA was used to compute generation probabilities for all TCRbeta clonotypes that the gDNA method yielded from a few donors. Imported from immuneACCESS, the table was reduced by TCRdb to in-frame sequences with V and J called. These copies leave out some clones; in studies compared against another copy, an unresolved V gene accounts for under half, and the cause of the remainder is not known. V, J and clone size are taken as reported in that table, and D and trimming were inferred from the DNA itself. Here the sample has fewer than 350,000 clones; around 86% occur a single time. Of the sample, about 16% falls within the top ten clones.

Donors were healthy HIV-negative adults with no recently reported acute infections or vaccinations. Every donor was a Caucasian adult residing in Nashville, Tennessee, USA. CD8 memory samples combined magnetically selected CD45RO+ cells with CCR7-negative CD45RA+ effector memory (TemRA) cells. After blood collection by leukapheresis, PBMCs were isolated using Ficoll-Histopaque density gradient centrifugation and then cryopreserved in the vapor phase of liquid nitrogen. Analytical flow cytometry was used to check the purity and quantity of every magnetically sorted T cell population. Each sorted fraction had its genomic DNA isolated and then quantified by UV absorbance on a Nanodrop 2000c. At the junction V is shortened by 0 bases and J by 6 bases, with 12 bases in between. There are 15 amino acids in the CDR3, from cysteine to phenylalanine inclusive. Just the 45-base CDR3 DNA is kept, in frame starting at base 1. Via the germline V gene (reference sequence), CDR1 is PRHDT and CDR2 FYEKMQ.

Comments on this clone: Its antigen is still unknown. No much larger clonotype is one base removed from it; base qualities were not supplied.

The V and J segments used are TRBV13 and TRBJ2-1; the D gene is unclear. The sequence was obtained from a man in his late teens or twenties in good health. The sample was memory CD8+ T cells sorted from blood. According to the study, the label for this sample's cell subset or site signals: CD45RO+ cells pooled with CCR7-negative TemRA cells. The CDR3 protein is CASSLGPSLGNEQFF. In nucleotides, the sequence is TGTGCCAGCAGCTTAGGTCCCAGTTTGGGCAATGAGCAGTTCTTC. Outside the CDR3, residues come from the reference TRBV13 and TRBJ2-1 proteins, so the full variable domain is: AAGVIQSPRHLIKEKRETATLKCYPIPRHDTVYWYQQGPGQDPQFLISFYEKMQSDKGSIPDRFSAQQFSDYHSELNMSSLELGDSALYFCASSLGPSLGNEQFFGPGTRLTVL.